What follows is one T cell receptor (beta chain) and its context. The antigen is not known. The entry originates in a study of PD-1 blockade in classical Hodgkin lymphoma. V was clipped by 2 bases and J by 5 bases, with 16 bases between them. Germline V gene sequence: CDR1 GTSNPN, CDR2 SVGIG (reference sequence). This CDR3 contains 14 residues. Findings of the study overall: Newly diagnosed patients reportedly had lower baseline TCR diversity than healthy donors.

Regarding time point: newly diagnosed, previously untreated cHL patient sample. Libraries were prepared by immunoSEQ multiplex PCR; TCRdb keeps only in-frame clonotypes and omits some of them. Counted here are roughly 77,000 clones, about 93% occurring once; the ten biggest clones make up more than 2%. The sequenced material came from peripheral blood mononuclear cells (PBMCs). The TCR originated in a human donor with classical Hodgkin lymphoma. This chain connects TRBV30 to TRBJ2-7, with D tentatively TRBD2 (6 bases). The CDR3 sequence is CAWSLGGGADEQYF. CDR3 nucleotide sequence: TGTGCCTGGAGTTTGGGGGGAGGAGCGGACGAGCAGTACTTC.